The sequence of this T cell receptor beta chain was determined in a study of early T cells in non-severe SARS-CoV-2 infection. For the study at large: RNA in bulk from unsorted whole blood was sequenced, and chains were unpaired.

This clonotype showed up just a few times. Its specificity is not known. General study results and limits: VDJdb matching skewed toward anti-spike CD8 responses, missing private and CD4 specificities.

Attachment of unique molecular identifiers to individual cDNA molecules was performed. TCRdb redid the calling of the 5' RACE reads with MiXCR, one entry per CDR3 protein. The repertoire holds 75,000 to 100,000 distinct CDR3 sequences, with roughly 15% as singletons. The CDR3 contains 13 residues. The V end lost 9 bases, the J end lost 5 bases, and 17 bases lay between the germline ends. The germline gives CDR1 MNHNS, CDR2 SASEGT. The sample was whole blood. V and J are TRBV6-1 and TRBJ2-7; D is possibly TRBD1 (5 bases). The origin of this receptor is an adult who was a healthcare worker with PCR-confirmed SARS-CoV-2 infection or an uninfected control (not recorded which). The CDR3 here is CASTVQGSHEQYF. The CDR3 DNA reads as TGTGCCAGTACAGTGCAGGGTTCGCACGAGCAGTACTTC.